Below are 14 T cell receptor beta chains sequenced from a single sample in a study of blood T cell repertoires in COVID-19. The repertoire was sequenced with immunoSEQ multiplex PCR; TCRdb's copy has only in-frame clones and lacks some. The sample has about 220,000 clones; around 86% are singletons. Input material: peripheral blood. Receptor source: a woman in her 70s with COVID-19, enrolled during active disease.

The chain uses TRBV24-1 and TRBJ2-2; D gene ambiguous. CDR1 is KGHDR, CDR2 SFDVKD, per germline. The CDR3 is 13 residues long. Trimming stripped 4 bases from V and 4 bases from J, with 6 bases between. The chain's CDR3 is CATSESRTGELFF. CDR3 bases: TGTGCCACCAGTGAATCCCGCACCGGGGAGCTGTTTTTT.

V usage is TRBV6-5 and J usage is TRBJ2-7; D not resolved. Trimming stripped 8 bases from V and 6 bases from J, with 8 bases between. The CDR3 totals 10 residues. CDR1 is MNHEY, CDR2 SVGAGI, per germline. CDR3 in DNA: TGTGCCAGCGGTAGAACCGAGCAGTACTTC. Protein product: CASGRTEQYF.

V is TRBV20-1 and J is TRBJ2-3; TRBD1 aligns across 8 bases. The CDR3 contains 16 residues. The V and J ends lost 3 bases and 6 bases, in that order; junction bases with no gene match: 14. The V gene's germline CDR1 is DFQATT and CDR2 SNEGSKA (reference sequence). As DNA, the CDR3 is TGCAGTGCTAGTCCCCGGGACAGGAGGGCGACGGATACGCAGTATTTT. Translating gives CSASPRDRRATDTQYF.

V is TRBV2 and J is TRBJ2-1; TRBD2 aligns across 9 bases. This CDR3 is 16 amino acids long. J was trimmed by 10 bases and V by 7 bases; bases with no gene match: 17. CDR1 and CDR2 (germline): SNHLY, FYNNEI. The CDR3 coding sequence is TGTGCCAGCACCGCCTTTCTAGCGGGAAAATCTGGGGAGCAGTTCTTC. As protein: CASTAFLAGKSGEQFF.

The rearrangement joins TRBV7-2 to TRBJ1-1, with D tentatively TRBD1 (6 bases). V was trimmed by 2 bases and J by 2 bases, leaving 12 bases between them. Germline loops: CDR1 SGHTA, CDR2 FQGNSA. CDR3 length equals 15 residues. The CDR3 region is CASSLSHRANTEAFF. Written as DNA, the CDR3 is TGTGCCAGCAGCTTATCTCACAGGGCCAACACTGAAGCTTTCTTT.

The J gene is TRBJ1-5, the V gene TRBV7-4, with 7 bases matching TRBD1. CDR1 and CDR2 (germline): SGHVT, SQSDAQ. V shed 2 bases and J 1 base; nucleotides not matched to a gene: 2. CDR3 length: 15 residues. The chain's CDR3 is CASSLRGQSNQPQHF. The CDR3, as DNA: TGTGCCAGCAGCTTAAGGGGGCAAAGCAATCAGCCCCAGCATTTT.

The chain carries TRBV29-1 and TRBJ1-1, with no clear D. CDR3 size: 13 residues. Germline V CDR1 and CDR2: SQVTM, ANQGSEA. V was clipped by 4 bases and J by 2 bases, with 11 bases between them. CDR3 nucleotide sequence: TGCAGCGTTGTTGGCTCGGGAAACACTGAAGCTTTCTTT. This translates into CSVVGSGNTEAFF.

The chain couples TRBV10-1 to TRBJ2-5; 13 positions agree with TRBD2. The V segment lost 8 bases and the J segment 2 bases; nucleotides outside the gene matches: 11. CDR3 length: 17 residues. Germline CDR1 and CDR2: WNHNN and SYGVQD (reference sequence). The CDR3 loop is CASSPGLAGMSQETQYF. The CDR3 nucleotides are TGCGCCAGCTCCCCGGGACTAGCGGGAATGTCGCAAGAGACCCAGTACTTC.

V and J are TRBV5-1 and TRBJ2-2; 8 bases match TRBD1. The V gene end was trimmed by 0 bases and the J gene end by 6 bases; junction bases not matched to a gene: 7. CDR1 is SGHRS and CDR2 is YFSETQ in the germline V gene. This CDR3 region has 16 residues. The CDR3: CASSLAPGGRAGELFF. The DNA for the CDR3 is TGCGCCAGCAGCTTGGCCCCAGGGGGCCGGGCCGGGGAGCTGTTTTTT.

The V call is TRBV30, the J call TRBJ1-2; D is unresolved. V shed 1 base and J shed 4 bases, with 7 bases lying between them. The CDR3 contains 12 residues. The germline gives CDR1 GTSNPN, CDR2 SVGIG (reference sequence). The CDR3 sequence: CAWSAKSYGYTF. In DNA form, the CDR3 reads TGTGCCTGGAGTGCTAAGTCCTATGGCTACACCTTC.

This rearrangement joins TRBV18 to TRBJ2-1; 7 nucleotides match TRBD2. Germline V gene lookup returns CDR1 KGHSH and CDR2 LQKENI. CDR3 length: 16 amino acids. The V segment lost 4 bases and the J segment 7 bases; nucleotides outside the gene matches: 13. The CDR3 DNA is TGTGCCAGCTCACTCTTGCAAGCGGGGATGTTGAATGAGCAGTTCTTC. Its protein is CASSLLQAGMLNEQFF. Looking up the rest from reference TRBV18 and TRBJ2-1 gives the full variable domain: NAGVMQNPRHLVRRRGQEARLRCSPMKGHSHVYWYRQLPEEGLKFMVYLQKENIIDESGMPKERFSAEFPKEGPSILRIQQVVRGDSAAYFCASSLLQAGMLNEQFFGPGTRLTVL.

This clone was observed many times. The chain is built from TRBV7-9 and TRBJ2-7, with TRBD2 matching 7 bases. The germline gives CDR1 SEHNR, CDR2 FQNEAQ (reference sequence). This CDR3 has 13 amino acids. The J segment lost 8 bases and the V segment lost 4 bases, leaving 8 bases of the junction unmatched. CDR3 sequence: CASSWEGRVKQYF. DNA of the CDR3: TGTGCCAGCAGCTGGGAGGGCAGGGTCAAGCAGTACTTC.

This chain uses TRBV25-1 with TRBJ2-1; 9 nucleotides line up with TRBD2. The CDR3 sequence is 18 residues long. In germline, CDR1 is MGHDK, CDR2 SYGVNS. V shed 3 bases, J shed 2 bases, and the junction held 11 bases outside the gene matches. This chain's CDR3 is CASSDPVGGTSPYNEQFF. The CDR3 nucleotides are TGTGCCAGCAGTGATCCGGTAGGCGGGACTAGCCCCTACAATGAGCAGTTCTTC.

The chain uses TRBV7-9 and TRBJ2-1; D is perhaps TRBD2 (5 bases). With 7 bases removed from V and 7 bases from J, the gap between germline ends came to 14 bases. Germline V gene sequence: CDR1 SEHNR, CDR2 FQNEAQ (reference sequence). This CDR3 is 13 amino acids long. The CDR3 DNA reads as TGTGCCAGCAAAAGGCTAGAGGGTAATGAGCAGTTCTTC. Amino acids: CASKRLEGNEQFF.